In its sample, the clone carrying this T cell receptor (beta chain) was seen many times. The antigen remains unidentified. Via MiXCR, TCRdb re-called the 5' RACE reads, giving one row per CDR3 protein. The table records approximately 43,000 distinct CDR3 sequences, over 3.5% of them present only once. The source of the sample is a study of CD8 T cells in ankylosing spondylitis. Study-wide results and caveats: The study looked at matched synovial fluid samples from ankylosing spondylitis patients. Disease-linked clones were reported to be significantly enriched there. Typical of ankylosing spondylitis blood, it appeared, was a TCR beta motif of about eight highly homologous variants.

Looked up from germline, CDR1 is SGDLS and CDR2 is YYNGEE. The CDR3 has 14 amino acids. V was clipped by 4 bases and J by 1 base, with 11 bases between them. The V and J genes are TRBV9 and TRBJ1-1; D not resolved. The sample consisted of blood, either unsorted or a sorted T cell fraction (not recorded which). This sequence originates from a female donor with ankylosing spondylitis or in good health (not recorded which). This chain's CDR3 is CASSPRVGNTEAFF. DNA for the CDR3: TGTGCCAGCAGCCCAAGGGTAGGGAACACTGAAGCTTTCTTT.